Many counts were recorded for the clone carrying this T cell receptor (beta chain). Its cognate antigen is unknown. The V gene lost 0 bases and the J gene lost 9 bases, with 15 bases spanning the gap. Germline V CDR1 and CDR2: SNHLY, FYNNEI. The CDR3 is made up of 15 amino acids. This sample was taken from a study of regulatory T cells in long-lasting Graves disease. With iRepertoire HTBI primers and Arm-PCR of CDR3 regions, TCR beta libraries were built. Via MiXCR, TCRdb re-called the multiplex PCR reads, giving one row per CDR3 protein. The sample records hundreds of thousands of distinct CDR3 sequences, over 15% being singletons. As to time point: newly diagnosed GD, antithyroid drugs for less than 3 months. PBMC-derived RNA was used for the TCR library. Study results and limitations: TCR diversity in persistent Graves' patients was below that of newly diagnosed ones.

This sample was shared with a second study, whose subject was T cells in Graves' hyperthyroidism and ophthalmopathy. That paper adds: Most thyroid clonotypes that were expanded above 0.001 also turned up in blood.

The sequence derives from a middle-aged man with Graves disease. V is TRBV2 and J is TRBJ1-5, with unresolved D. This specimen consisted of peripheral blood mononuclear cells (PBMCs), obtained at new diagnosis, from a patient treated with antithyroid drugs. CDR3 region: CASSEARSVVGPQHF. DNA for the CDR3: TGTGCCAGCAGTGAAGCACGGTCGGTAGTGGGGCCCCAGCATTTT.